The present entry profiles one TCR beta chain with its context. V dropped 1 base and J dropped 0; count of bases not matched to a gene: 9. Germline CDR1 LGHNA, CDR2 YNFKEQ. This CDR3 is 18 amino acids long. The assay was immunoSEQ multiplex PCR, and TCRdb's table has in-frame clones only and misses some. This sample has some 380,000 clones, with around 87% found just once. This sample was taken from a study of blood T cell repertoires in COVID-19. Donors were grouped by their self-reported clinical history. The rearrangement links TRBV4-2 to TRBJ2-3; 8 bases fit TRBD2. Sequences were obtained from PBMCs or T cells enriched from blood (not recorded which). This receptor was taken from a man aged 30 to 39 who had recovered from COVID-19. CDR3 sequence (DNA): TGTGCCAGCAGCCAAGGGGTGGTTATAGCGGGGAGCACAGATACGCAGTATTTT. It is translated as CASSQGVVIAGSTDTQYF.